This T cell receptor beta chain was obtained from a study of blood T cell repertoires in COVID-19 (TCRdb year 2020). Background for the entire study: Samples covering the acute and convalescent phases of COVID-19 were provided by collaborators in the United States, Italy and Spain. Subjects who had been exposed to COVID-19, were actively infected with it, or had recovered from it provided the deeply sampled blood TCRbeta repertoires that made up the dataset. The prospective study material was composed of cDNA or gDNA derived from T cells, B-cell-depleted T cells, or PBMCs. Where HLA class I and class II types were available, the types were taken from metadata supplied by the sample provider, not from assay-based typing. Samples were obtained from the ongoing ImmuneRACE study (first 160 participants) and from some 1,300 subjects provided by 6 global collaborators. The repertoires were released in a freely available public database intended as a resource for research on the immune response to SARS-CoV-2. A de-identified subject ID, COVID-19 status, age in years and sex were almost always included in the sample metadata.

Comments on this clone: What antigen it recognizes has not been identified. No quality values exist for individual bases; no much larger clone is one base distant.

V drops 1 base and J drops 3 bases, leaving 7 bases in between. The CDR3 numbers 14 residues from cysteine through phenylalanine. Only the CDR3 DNA stays, 42 bases, in frame from base 1. For CDR1 and CDR2, the germline V gene lists LGHNA and YNFKEQ. In the prospective study, participants were roughly 18 to 100 years old, resided in around 25 geographic areas of the United States, and were enrolled through a virtual design. In the prospective study, cohorts were assigned on the basis of participant-reported clinical history obtained from a screening survey and a study questionnaire. For ImmuneRACE Cohort 3, a participant was defined as recovered based on two consecutive negative NP/OP PCR tests, clearance by a healthcare professional, or resolution of symptoms. In the prospective study, mobile phlebotomists collected whole blood, serum and a nasopharyngeal or oropharyngeal swab from each participant. Prospective study participants could optionally give additional blood draws and questionnaires over a 2-month period. Before DNA extraction, prospective study blood samples were shipped either frozen or at room temperature.

Findings and caveats that apply to the study as a whole: The quantity of clinical and demographic metadata differed by source and by participant and was supplied without curation.

TCRbeta CDR3 regions were amplified from genomic DNA using the immunoSEQ Assay, a bias-controlled multiplex PCR. On the authors' methods: The number of nucleated cells in each sample was estimated by amplification of reference gene primers within the assay. To quantify the absolute abundance of each unique TCRbeta CDR3 rearrangement, sequence reads were collapsed and filtered. Productive Simpson clonality was computed per sample as the square root of Simpson's diversity index over productive rearrangements. The immuneACCESS repertoire file appears here via TCRdb, limited to in-frame rearrangements. These files lack a portion of the clones; in checked studies, under half of the deficit traces to unresolved V genes, and the cause of the others is not known. The DNA gave D and trimming, while V, J and clone size come from that table. For this sample the table gives hundreds of thousands of clones, of which approximately 90% were detected only once. The top ten clones comprise approximately 6% of the sample.

The sample taken for sequencing was PBMCs or T cells enriched from blood (not recorded which). The sequence links TRBV4-2 to TRBJ1-5; TRBD1 is possibly the D segment (5 matching bases). The sequence came from a woman aged 40 to 50 who had recovered from COVID-19. In nucleotides, the sequence is TGTGCCAGCAGCCAAGGACAGCACAATCAGCCCCAGCATTTT. This translates into CASSQGQHNQPQHF.